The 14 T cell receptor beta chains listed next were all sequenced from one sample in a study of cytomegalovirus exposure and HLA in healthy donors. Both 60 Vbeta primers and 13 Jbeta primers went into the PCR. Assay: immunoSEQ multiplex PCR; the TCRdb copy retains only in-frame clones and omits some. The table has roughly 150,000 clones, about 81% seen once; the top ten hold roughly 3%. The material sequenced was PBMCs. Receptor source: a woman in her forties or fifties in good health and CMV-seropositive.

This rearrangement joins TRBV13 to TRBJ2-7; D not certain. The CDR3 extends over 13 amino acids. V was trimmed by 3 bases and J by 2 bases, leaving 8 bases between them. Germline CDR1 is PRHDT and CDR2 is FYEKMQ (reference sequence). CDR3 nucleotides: TGTGCCAGCAGCTTTCAGCGTACCTACGAGCAGTACTTC. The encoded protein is CASSFQRTYEQYF.

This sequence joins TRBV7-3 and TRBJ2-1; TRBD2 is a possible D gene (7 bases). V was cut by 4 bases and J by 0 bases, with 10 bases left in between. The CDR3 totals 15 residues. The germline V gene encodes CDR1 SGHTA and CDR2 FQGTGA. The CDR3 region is CASSYGGASYNEQFF. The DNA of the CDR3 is TGTGCCAGCAGCTATGGGGGGGCCTCCTACAATGAGCAGTTCTTC.

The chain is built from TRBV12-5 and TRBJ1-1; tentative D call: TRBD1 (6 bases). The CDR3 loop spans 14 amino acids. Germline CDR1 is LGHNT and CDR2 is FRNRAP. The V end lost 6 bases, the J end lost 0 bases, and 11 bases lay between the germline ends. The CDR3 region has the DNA TGTGCTAGTGGATTAAGGGACATGAACACTGAAGCTTTCTTT. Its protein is CASGLRDMNTEAFF.

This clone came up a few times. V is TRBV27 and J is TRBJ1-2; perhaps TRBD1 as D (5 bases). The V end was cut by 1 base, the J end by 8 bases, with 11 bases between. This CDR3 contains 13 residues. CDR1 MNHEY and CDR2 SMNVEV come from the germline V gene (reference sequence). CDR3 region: CASSLYRGLGYTF. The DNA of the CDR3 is TGTGCCAGCAGTTTATATCGGGGGTTAGGCTACACCTTC.

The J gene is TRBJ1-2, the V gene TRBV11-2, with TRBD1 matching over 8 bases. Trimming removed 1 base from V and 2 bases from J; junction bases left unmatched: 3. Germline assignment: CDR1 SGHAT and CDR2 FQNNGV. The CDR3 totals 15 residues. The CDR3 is CASSLGTGSNYGYTF. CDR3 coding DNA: TGTGCCAGCAGCTTAGGGACAGGGTCCAACTATGGCTACACCTTC.

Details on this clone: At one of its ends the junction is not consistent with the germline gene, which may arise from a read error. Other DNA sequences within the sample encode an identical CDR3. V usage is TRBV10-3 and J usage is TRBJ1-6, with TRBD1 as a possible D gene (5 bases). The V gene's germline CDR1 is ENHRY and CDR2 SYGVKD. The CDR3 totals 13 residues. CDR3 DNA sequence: TGTGCCATCGGTAGACAGTCCGATTCACCCCTTCACTTT. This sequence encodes CAIGRQSDSPLHF.

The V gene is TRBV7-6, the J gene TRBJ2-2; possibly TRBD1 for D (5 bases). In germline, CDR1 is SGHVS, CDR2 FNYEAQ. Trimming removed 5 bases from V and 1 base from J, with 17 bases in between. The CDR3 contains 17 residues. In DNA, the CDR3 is TGTGCCAGCAGCGACGGGCGTGGAACAGGGAACACCGGGGAGCTGTTTTTT. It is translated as CASSDGRGTGNTGELFF.

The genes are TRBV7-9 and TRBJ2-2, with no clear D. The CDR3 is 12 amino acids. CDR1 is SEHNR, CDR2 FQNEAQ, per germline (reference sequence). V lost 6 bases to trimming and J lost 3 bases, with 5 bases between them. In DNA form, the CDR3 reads TGTGCCAGCAGTCCGTACACCGGGGAGCTGTTTTTT. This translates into CASSPYTGELFF.

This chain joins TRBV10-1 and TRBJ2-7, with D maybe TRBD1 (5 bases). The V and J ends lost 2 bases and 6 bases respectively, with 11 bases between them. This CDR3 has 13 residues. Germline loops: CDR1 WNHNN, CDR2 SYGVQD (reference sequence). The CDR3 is CASSEGRATEQYF. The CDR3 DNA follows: TGCGCCAGCAGTGAGGGCAGGGCCACCGAGCAGTACTTC.

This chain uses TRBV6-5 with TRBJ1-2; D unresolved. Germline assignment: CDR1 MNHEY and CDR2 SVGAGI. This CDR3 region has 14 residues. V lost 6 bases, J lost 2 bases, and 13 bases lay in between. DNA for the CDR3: TGTGCCAGCAGCTCACTTCGGGAGAACTATGGCTACACCTTC. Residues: CASSSLRENYGYTF.

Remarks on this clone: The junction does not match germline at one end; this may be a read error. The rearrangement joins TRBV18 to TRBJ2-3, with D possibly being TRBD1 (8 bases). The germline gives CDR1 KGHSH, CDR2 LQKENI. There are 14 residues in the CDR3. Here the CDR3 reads CASSPQGGTDTQYF. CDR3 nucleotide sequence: TGTGCCAGCTCGCCACAGGGGGGGACAGATACGCAGTATTTT. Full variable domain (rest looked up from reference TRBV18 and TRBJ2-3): NAGVMQNPRHLVRRRGQEARLRCSPMKGHSHVYWYRQLPEEGLKFMVYLQKENIIDESGMPKERFSAEFPKEGPSILRIQQVVRGDSAAYFCASSPQGGTDTQYFGPGTRLTVL.

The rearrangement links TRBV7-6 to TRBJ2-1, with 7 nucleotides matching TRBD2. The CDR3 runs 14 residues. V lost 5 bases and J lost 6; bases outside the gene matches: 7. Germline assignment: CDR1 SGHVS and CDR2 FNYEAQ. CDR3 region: CASSARLAVNEQFF. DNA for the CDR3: TGTGCCAGCAGCGCGCGACTAGCTGTCAATGAGCAGTTCTTC.

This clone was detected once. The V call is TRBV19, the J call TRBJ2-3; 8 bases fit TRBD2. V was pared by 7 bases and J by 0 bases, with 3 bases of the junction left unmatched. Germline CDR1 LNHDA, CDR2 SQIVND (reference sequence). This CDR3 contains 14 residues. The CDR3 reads CASTERGSTDTQYF. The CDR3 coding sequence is TGTGCCAGTACGGAGCGGGGGAGCACAGATACGCAGTATTTT.

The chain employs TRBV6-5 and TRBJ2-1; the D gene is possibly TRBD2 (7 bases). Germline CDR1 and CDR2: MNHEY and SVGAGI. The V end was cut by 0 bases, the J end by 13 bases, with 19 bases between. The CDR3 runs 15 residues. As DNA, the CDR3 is TGTGCCAGCAGTTACTCGGGGGCAGGGAGGGTTGAACAGTTCTTC. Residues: CASSYSGAGRVEQFF.